The text below deals with one T cell receptor (beta chain). Its antigen is not known. A read error may produce the germline difference seen at one junction end. Germline CDR1 MNHNY, CDR2 SVGAGI (reference sequence). The CDR3 runs 15 residues. This sample was taken from a study of tumor and adjacent non-tumor tissue in lung cancer. Overall study context: Histology: around twelve adenocarcinoma, a couple of squamous cell carcinoma, 1 small cell lung cancer. Aged roughly 31 to 80 years, patients included 9 to 11 men and 4 or 5 women with stage I to III disease. Study-wide points: TCR diversity was significantly greater in tumor than normal lung tissue.

This sample's RNA came from whole unsorted tissue. Distant lung tissue was collected more than 3 cm away from the tumor edge. Chemotherapy-naive patients with new lung cancer underwent thoracic surgery in China, August–late 2014. Three rounds of nested PCR, following a modified ARM-PCR protocol, produced the TCRbeta library. A single record per CDR3 protein comes from TCRdb applying MiXCR to the multiplex PCR reads. The data hold 90,000 to 110,000 distinct CDR3 sequences, with 62% observed a single time. V gene TRBV6-6 combines with J gene TRBJ2-4; 8 nucleotides match TRBD2. The clonotype comes from a man between 60 and 70 years old with non-small cell lung cancer. Source material: distant non-tumor lung tissue. CDR3 bases: TGTACCAGCAGTTTGGCCGGGGGGGGCAAAAACATTCAGTACTTC. This encodes CTSSLAGGGKNIQYF.